This T cell receptor (beta chain) comes out of a study of blood T cell repertoires in COVID-19. The CDR3 totals 15 residues. J gave up 2 bases and V 5 bases, and 7 bases lay outside the gene matches. CDR1 LGHDT and CDR2 YNNKEL come from the germline V gene (reference sequence). Per the study methods: Nucleated cell number was recorded as an estimate derived from reference gene primer amplification. Using immunoSEQ multiplex PCR, the repertoire was profiled, and TCRdb retains in-frame clones only, with some absent. V, J and clone size are those of that table, while D and trimming were read from the DNA. The sample carries 210,000 or so clones, more than 70% recorded once.

The sample taken for sequencing was peripheral blood. This receptor was obtained from a woman aged 40-49 years who had recovered from COVID-19. The chain combines TRBV3-1 (or the pseudogene TRBV3-2) with TRBJ2-3; 7 bases agree with TRBD2. The CDR3 DNA is TGTGCCAGCAGCAAAGCGGGGAAATTCACAGATACGCAGTATTTT. Translating it yields CASSKAGKFTDTQYF.